This T cell receptor beta chain was documented in a study of T cells after yellow fever vaccination. CDR1 and CDR2 from the germline V gene are SGDLS and YYNGEE. The CDR3 length is 14 residues. Trimming took 4 bases from V and 3 from J, leaving 14 bases between them. TCRdb re-called the 5' RACE reads through MiXCR, storing one row per CDR3 protein. The sample includes about 68,000 distinct CDR3 sequences, approximately 7% of them seen just once. The sequence was collected from a man between 18 and 35 years old who received the YFV17D yellow fever vaccine. The chain recombines TRBV9 with TRBJ2-7; D uncertain. Here the sequenced sample was CD8+ T cells sorted from PBMCs, taken approximately 47 days after the first yellow fever vaccination. The chain's CDR3 is CASSPETAHYEQYF. Written as DNA, the CDR3 is TGTGCCAGCAGCCCCGAGACGGCCCACTACGAGCAGTACTTC. Full variable domain (missing parts from reference TRBV9 and TRBJ2-7): DSGVTQTPKHLITATGQRVTLRCSPRSGDLSVYWYQQSLDQGLQFLIQYYNGEERAKGNILERFSAQQFPDLHSELNLSSLELGDSALYFCASSPETAHYEQYFGPGTRLTVT.